This TCR beta chain was identified during a study of CD8 T cells in Susac syndrome. A quantity of about 0.5 to 1 ug RNA underwent reverse transcription using random hexamers. TCRdb passed the immunoSEQ multiplex PCR reads through MiXCR, listing each CDR3 protein once. This sample has approximately 150,000 distinct CDR3 sequences; under 95% occur once, and the top ten carry around 0.075%. Material for sequencing was CD4+ T cells from PBMCs. The sequence derives from a human donor in good health.

CDR3 region: CASSLAGLSYEQYF. CDR3 in DNA: TGTGCCAGCAGCTTGGCGGGGCTCTCCTACGAGCAGTACTTC. V is TRBV5-6 and J is TRBJ2-7; possibly TRBD1 or TRBD2 for D (5 bases each). Looked up from germline, CDR1 is SGHDT and CDR2 is YYEEEE. The CDR3 sequence is 14 residues long. The V and J ends lost 0 bases and 0 bases respectively, with 7 bases between them.